A single sample is the source of the 19 T cell receptor beta chains below, sequenced in a study of regulatory T cells in long-lasting Graves disease (dated by TCRdb to about 2021). This specimen's time point label, interpreted: newly diagnosed GD, antithyroid drugs for less than 3 months. For both TCR sequencing and RNA sequencing, RNA was extracted from PBMCs in TRIzol. The protocol used for the library was multiplex PCR. Sequencing was carried out with an Illumina HiSeq 4000. TCR beta libraries were built with iRepertoire HTBI primers and Arm-PCR amplification of CDR3 regions. TCRdb applied fastp at Q25 and MiXCR to the public reads, then kept only in-frame beta chains. Duplicate CDR3 protein sequences are folded into a single record with the most common DNA and genes. In all, the sample holds about 320,000 distinct CDR3 sequences, and 15% to 20% of those were seen once. 35% to 45% of the sample lies in the top ten.

The specimen was peripheral blood mononuclear cells (PBMCs), collected at new diagnosis, from a patient treated with antithyroid drugs. The receptors were sampled from a female donor with Graves disease.

This clonotype appeared many times. The V call is TRBV28, the J call TRBJ2-7, with 8 bases aligning to TRBD1. V gave up 1 base and J gave up 3 bases; unmatched junction bases: 2. CDR1 and CDR2 from the germline V gene are MDHEN and SYDVKM. This CDR3 spans 14 amino acids. CDR3 sequence: CASSLSGGGYEQYF. The CDR3 bases are TGTGCCAGCAGTTTATCAGGGGGCGGCTACGAGCAGTACTTC.

This clonotype was observed at least ten times. The V gene is TRBV10-3, the J gene TRBJ1-4, with D tentatively TRBD1 (6 bases). Trimming stripped 6 bases from V and 1 base from J, with 12 bases between. Per germline, CDR1 ENHRY and CDR2 SYGVKD. The CDR3 sequence is 15 residues long. The CDR3: CAISPGAGTNEKLFF. The CDR3 bases are TGTGCCATCAGCCCGGGGGCGGGAACTAATGAAAAACTGTTTTTT.

The chain joins TRBV2 to TRBJ2-5; D gene uncertain. Germline V gene lookup returns CDR1 SNHLY and CDR2 FYNNEI. The CDR3 is 14 amino acids. The V gene lost 2 bases and the J gene lost 0 bases, with 7 bases spanning the gap. The CDR3 DNA sequence: TGTGCCAGCAGTGAAATAACCTACCAAGAGACCCAGTACTTC. Protein sequence: CASSEITYQETQYF.

This clonotype has ten or more counts. The rearrangement links TRBV7-9 to TRBJ2-5, with 11 bases fitting TRBD1. With 5 bases clipped from V and 3 bases from J, the junction kept 5 bases outside the gene matches. This CDR3 spans 15 amino acids. Germline loops: CDR1 SEHNR, CDR2 FQNEAQ (reference sequence). CDR3 in amino acids: CASSPGTGGKETQYF. In DNA, the CDR3 is TGTGCCAGCAGCCCCGGGACAGGGGGAAAAGAGACCCAGTACTTC.

This clonotype was picked up many times. The chain carries TRBV3-1 and TRBJ1-2; TRBD1 is a possible D gene (5 bases). This CDR3 has 15 residues. The germline CDR1 and CDR2 sequences are LGHDT and YNNKEL (reference sequence). Trimming shortened V by 3 bases and J by 4 bases, and 15 bases separated the two germline ends. This CDR3 is CASSHNSGRTYGYTF. The CDR3 DNA reads TGTGCCAGCAGCCATAATTCGGGACGTACCTATGGCTACACCTTC.

This clonotype was recorded many times. V usage is TRBV5-1 and J usage is TRBJ2-7; tentative D call: TRBD2 (6 bases). This CDR3 is 15 amino acids long. From germline, CDR1 is SGHRS and CDR2 YFSETQ. Trimming left V 5 bases short and J 4 bases short, with 19 bases between. The CDR3 sequence is CASREGAGPGYEQYF. In nucleotides, the CDR3 is TGCGCCAGCAGGGAGGGCGCCGGGCCAGGATACGAGCAGTACTTC.

The chain is built from TRBV28 and TRBJ2-2, with 13 nucleotides matching TRBD2. V lost 4 bases and J lost 6; bases outside the gene matches: 5. The germline V gene encodes CDR1 MDHEN and CDR2 SYDVKM. The CDR3 covers 16 residues. Here the CDR3 reads CASSSGLAGAPGELFF. CDR3 nucleotides: TGTGCCAGCAGTTCCGGACTAGCGGGAGCTCCCGGGGAGCTGTTTTTT.

This clonotype has ten or more counts. The chain links TRBV5-1 to TRBJ1-2, with 7 positions matching TRBD1. The ends lost 7 bases at V and 0 bases at J; junction bases unmatched: 6. The CDR3 loop spans 14 amino acids. The germline V gene has CDR1 SGHRS and CDR2 YFSETQ. DNA for the CDR3: TGCGCCAGCCGCGCCGGGACAGCTAACTATGGCTACACCTTC. It codes for CASRAGTANYGYTF.

This clonotype was detected ten times or more. This chain links TRBV10-3 with TRBJ2-2; 9 bases match TRBD2. The CDR3 runs 15 residues. The J segment lost 3 bases and the V segment lost 8 bases, leaving 7 bases of the junction unmatched. Germline CDR1 and CDR2: ENHRY and SYGVKD. CDR3 bases: TGTGCCATCGAGGCGGGAGGGCCGTACACCGGGGAGCTGTTTTTT. It translates to CAIEAGGPYTGELFF.

This clonotype appeared many times. The chain carries TRBV6-5 and TRBJ1-4; 7 bases match TRBD1. Per germline, CDR1 MNHEY and CDR2 SVGAGI. V lost 6 bases to trimming and J lost 5 bases; unmatched junction nucleotides: 9. This CDR3 contains 15 residues. CDR3 amino acids: CASSYRDSSNEKLFF. CDR3 sequence (DNA): TGTGCCAGCAGCTACCGGGACAGCTCCAATGAAAAACTGTTTTTT.

The chain couples TRBV29-1 to TRBJ2-2; TRBD1 agrees at 9 bases. The length of the CDR3 is 14 residues. Germline CDR1 reads SQVTM; CDR2 reads ANQGSEA. V lost 2 bases and J lost 4; bases outside the gene matches: 2. CDR3 bases: TGCAGCGTTGAAACAGGGGGCTTCACCGGGGAGCTGTTTTTT. It specifies CSVETGGFTGELFF.

The chain joins TRBV7-9 to TRBJ1-1; 10 nucleotides agree with TRBD1. V dropped 8 bases and J dropped 8; count of bases not matched to a gene: 11. CDR3 length equals 14 residues. Germline lookup yields CDR1 SEHNR and CDR2 FQNEAQ (reference sequence). The DNA for the CDR3 is TGTGCCAGCCAACCGGGACAGGGGTTTCCGGAAGCTTTCTTT. This translates into CASQPGQGFPEAFF.

In this sample, this clonotype turned up many times. The chain combines TRBV5-1 with TRBJ2-6, with 7 bases lining up with TRBD2. From germline, CDR1 is SGHRS and CDR2 YFSETQ. The junction had 6 bases not matched to a gene; V was cut back by 0 bases and J by 0 bases. The length of the CDR3 is 18 residues. The CDR3: CASSLDIAGTSGANVLTF. The CDR3 region has the DNA TGCGCCAGCAGCTTGGATATAGCGGGCACCTCTGGGGCCAACGTCCTGACTTTC.

This clonotype has ten or more counts. The chain recombines TRBV30 with TRBJ2-1; tentatively, D is TRBD2 (7 bases). The CDR3 sequence is 14 residues long. Germline CDR1 reads GTSNPN; CDR2 reads SVGIG (reference sequence). V lost 2 bases and J 5 bases, leaving 13 bases between the germline ends. The CDR3 sequence: CAWSSSGQNNEQFF. The CDR3 DNA follows: TGTGCCTGGAGTTCTAGCGGACAGAACAATGAGCAGTTCTTC.

This rearrangement joins TRBV5-6 to TRBJ2-3; no reliable D call. CDR1 is SGHDT, CDR2 YYEEEE, per germline. Between the trimmed V and J ends, which lost 0 bases and 6 bases, there was a span of 11 bases. This CDR3 has 14 residues. The CDR3 DNA reads TGTGCCAGCAGCTTGGTCTCGAGTTACGATACGCAGTATTTT. The encoded protein is CASSLVSSYDTQYF.

The rearrangement joins TRBV3-1 to TRBJ1-2, with D tentatively TRBD1 (5 bases). V was pared by 0 bases and J by 4 bases, with 18 bases between. Germline V gene sequence: CDR1 LGHDT, CDR2 YNNKEL (reference sequence). CDR3 length equals 17 residues. The CDR3 DNA sequence: TGTGCCAGCAGCCAAGACGACGGGACCGGAACCTTCTATGGCTACACCTTC. Translated, it gives CASSQDDGTGTFYGYTF.

There are many counts of this clonotype. The genes are TRBV9 and TRBJ1-6; D is ambiguous. This CDR3 is 15 amino acids long. Germline CDR1 and CDR2: SGDLS and YYNGEE. Deletions cut 0 bases from V and 5 bases from J, with 9 bases between. The CDR3 DNA reads as TGTGCCAGCAGCGTAGGGGTAACGGATAATTCACCCCTCCACTTT. As protein: CASSVGVTDNSPLHF.

This clonotype was seen repeatedly, ten times or more. The chain employs TRBV6-5 and TRBJ1-5, with a tentative D call TRBD1 (5 bases). Germline V gene lookup returns CDR1 MNHEY and CDR2 SVGAGI. Trimming took off 0 bases at V and 3 bases at J, with 12 bases between the two ends. The CDR3 runs to 16 residues. CDR3 sequence: CASSYSSGGNNQPQHF. The CDR3 DNA follows: TGTGCCAGCAGTTACTCGTCTGGGGGGAACAATCAGCCCCAGCATTTT.

This clonotype was counted many times. The V gene is TRBV7-9, the J gene TRBJ2-1; TRBD2 aligns across 7 bases. This CDR3 contains 15 residues. From germline, CDR1 is SEHNR and CDR2 FQNEAQ (reference sequence). With V trimmed by 9 bases and J by 3 bases, 11 bases remained unmatched. The CDR3 reads CASQLSTGGYNEQFF. In DNA, the CDR3 is TGTGCCAGTCAACTTAGTACGGGAGGCTACAATGAGCAGTTCTTC.